The next 26 T cell receptor beta chains were all read from a single sample in a study of cytomegalovirus exposure and HLA in healthy donors. The PCR used 60 Vbeta and 13 Jbeta primers. Using immunoSEQ multiplex PCR, the repertoire was profiled, and TCRdb retains in-frame clones only, with some absent. The table shows hundreds of thousands of clones, with 82% occurring only once. The sequencing input was PBMCs. The receptors shown here come from a man aged 35-49 years in good health and CMV-seropositive.

This chain uses TRBV5-5 with TRBJ2-1; perhaps TRBD2 as D (5 bases). V was pared by 4 bases and J by 0 bases, with 11 bases between. Germline V gene sequence: CDR1 SGHKS, CDR2 YYEKEE (reference sequence). The CDR3 extends over 15 amino acids. This CDR3 is CASSHEGLSYNEQFF. The CDR3 nucleotides are TGTGCCAGCAGCCATGAGGGTCTCTCCTACAATGAGCAGTTCTTC.

The CDR3 nucleotides are TGTGCCAGCAGCGTAGATCAGGGGAGACCGAACACTGAAGCTTTCTTT. It yields the protein CASSVDQGRPNTEAFF. V and J are TRBV9 and TRBJ1-1, with D maybe TRBD1 (6 bases). Germline-derived CDR1 and CDR2 are SGDLS and YYNGEE. Trimming stripped 0 bases from V and 1 base from J, with 13 bases between. The CDR3 runs to 16 residues.

As concerns this clone: Sequence at one end of the junction differs from germline and may be a read error. This chain connects TRBV5-1 to TRBJ2-2; 13 nucleotides agree with TRBD2. Germline CDR1 is SGHRS and CDR2 is YFSETQ. The CDR3 contains 16 residues. The CDR3 loop reads CAGSRTSGSGTGELFF. In nucleotides, the CDR3 is TGCGCCGGCAGCCGGACTAGCGGGAGCGGAACCGGGGAGCTGTTTTTT.

The chain recombines TRBV27 with TRBJ2-1, with a possible D match to TRBD2 (5 bases). This CDR3 is 17 amino acids long. V lost 3 bases and J lost 4, with 19 bases in between. From germline, CDR1 is MNHEY and CDR2 SMNVEV (reference sequence). The CDR3 region is CASSFFGEGAPYNEQFF. In DNA form, the CDR3 reads TGTGCCAGCAGTTTCTTCGGTGAGGGAGCCCCTTACAATGAGCAGTTCTTC.

The chain carries TRBV5-1 and TRBJ2-3; TRBD2 agrees at 7 bases. The CDR3 is 15 amino acids. V was clipped by 0 bases and J by 9 bases; unmatched bases: 10. Germline CDR1 SGHRS, CDR2 YFSETQ. The CDR3 DNA follows: TGCGCCAGCAGCTTGGCCGGGGCGGGAGAGGGGACGCAGTATTTT. Translation gives CASSLAGAGEGTQYF.

The genes are TRBV29-1 and TRBJ1-4; D is unclear. The V and J ends lost 4 bases and 5 bases respectively, with 5 bases between them. CDR1 and CDR2 (germline): SQVTM, ANQGSEA. CDR3 length equals 11 residues. The CDR3 protein is CSVVGNEKLFF. The CDR3 DNA is TGCAGCGTTGTCGGGAATGAAAAACTGTTTTTT.

This clone was observed a handful of times. Written as DNA, the CDR3 is TGTGCCAGCAGCCAGCTCCTAGCGGGGGGGGGAGAGACCCAGTACTTC. It specifies CASSQLLAGGGETQYF. This chain joins TRBV4-2 and TRBJ2-5; 12 nucleotides agree with TRBD2. This CDR3 contains 16 residues. Trimming removed 3 bases from V and 4 bases from J; junction bases left unmatched: 6. Germline V gene sequence: CDR1 LGHNA, CDR2 YNFKEQ.

This clone appeared a single time. This chain connects TRBV2 to TRBJ1-5; 7 bases line up with TRBD1. Trimming cost V 7 bases and J 0 bases; bases outside gene matches: 6. Germline CDR1 reads SNHLY; CDR2 reads FYNNEI. The CDR3 loop spans 15 amino acids. The CDR3 DNA is TGTGCCAGCATAGAGGGGGCACATAGCAATCAGCCCCAGCATTTT. It codes for CASIEGAHSNQPQHF.

V and J are TRBV7-8 and TRBJ2-5; D perhaps matches TRBD1 (8 bases). The ends were cut back, 5 bases at V and 11 bases at J, with 21 bases in the middle. In germline, CDR1 is SGHVS, CDR2 FQNEAQ. This CDR3 is 14 amino acids long. CDR3 protein: CASSLSTGAGEQYF. DNA for the CDR3: TGTGCCAGCAGCCTCTCGACAGGGGCGGGGGAGCAGTACTTC.

The chain couples TRBV12-5 to TRBJ2-7; TRBD2 matches at 8 bases. The CDR3 has 16 residues. With 2 bases clipped from V and 3 bases from J, the junction kept 9 bases outside the gene matches. The germline V gene has CDR1 LGHNT and CDR2 FRNRAP. CDR3 sequence reads: CASGLMLAGPVYEQYF. DNA for the CDR3: TGTGCTAGTGGTTTGATGCTAGCGGGCCCCGTCTACGAGCAGTACTTC.

Concerning this clone: Other DNA sequences in the same sample also yield this CDR3. V is TRBV9 and J is TRBJ2-2; perhaps TRBD2 as D (6 bases). Germline V CDR1 and CDR2: SGDLS, YYNGEE. Trimming pared 0 bases from V and 3 bases from J, leaving 6 bases between. The CDR3 totals 14 residues. Here the CDR3 DNA reads TGTGCCAGCAGCGTAGGCGGGGACACCGGGGAGCTGTTTTTT. Translating it yields CASSVGGDTGELFF.

This chain joins TRBV7-2 and TRBJ2-1, with 10 bases aligning to TRBD2. The CDR3 is 17 amino acids. Germline V lookup: CDR1 SGHTA, CDR2 FQGNSA. Germline trimming cut 4 bases from V and 7 bases from J; bases unmatched to any gene: 13. CDR3 in amino acids: CASSWGLGLAAENEQFF. DNA of the CDR3: TGTGCCAGCAGCTGGGGCTTAGGACTAGCGGCAGAAAATGAGCAGTTCTTC.

The rearrangement links TRBV10-3 to TRBJ1-4, with 8 bases fitting TRBD1. Trimming took 5 bases from V and 7 from J; bases not matched to a gene: 6. CDR3 length equals 14 residues. From germline, CDR1 is ENHRY and CDR2 SYGVKD. The CDR3: CAISSGGLSEKLFF. CDR3 bases: TGTGCCATCAGTTCAGGGGGCCTTAGTGAAAAACTGTTTTTT.

The gene calls are TRBV5-4 and TRBJ1-1, with 8 bases matching TRBD1. The ends lost 0 bases at V and 2 bases at J; junction bases unmatched: 9. CDR1 is SGHNT and CDR2 is YYREEE in the germline V gene (reference sequence). This CDR3 is built from 17 residues. The CDR3 sequence is CASSLGGTGRGNTEAFF. The DNA for the CDR3 is TGTGCCAGCAGCTTGGGCGGGACAGGCCGGGGAAACACTGAAGCTTTCTTT.

The V gene is TRBV10-3, the J gene TRBJ2-1; the match to TRBD2 covers 11 bases. The CDR3 has 18 residues. Germline CDR1 is ENHRY and CDR2 is SYGVKD. V lost 0 bases, J lost 5 bases, and 9 bases stayed unmatched. CDR3 protein: CAISESTLAGGKNNEQFF. CDR3 nucleotide sequence: TGTGCCATCAGTGAGTCGACTCTAGCGGGAGGAAAGAACAATGAGCAGTTCTTC.

This clone was seen only a few times. Its ends do not fully match the called genes, so a read error is possible. The CDR3 loop is CSSSPGLAAYNEQFF. As DNA, the CDR3 is TGTTCCAGCAGCCCCGGGCTAGCGGCCTACAATGAGCAGTTCTTC. The chain uses TRBV7-9 and TRBJ2-1; 7 bases map to TRBD2. Per germline, CDR1 SEHNR and CDR2 FQNEAQ (reference sequence). The CDR3 sequence is 15 residues long.

J is TRBJ1-2 and V is TRBV2, with D perhaps matching TRBD1 (6 bases). The CDR3 length is 14 residues. Looked up from germline, CDR1 is SNHLY and CDR2 is FYNNEI. Trimming took off 9 bases at V and 2 bases at J, with 16 bases between the two ends. The CDR3 sequence is CARTGNQANYGYTF. CDR3 sequence (DNA): TGTGCCAGGACAGGTAACCAGGCGAACTATGGCTACACCTTC.

V gene TRBV12-5 combines with J gene TRBJ1-5; 9 positions agree with TRBD1. V lost 5 bases and J lost 6; bases outside the gene matches: 5. Per germline, CDR1 LGHNT and CDR2 FRNRAP. This CDR3 region has 14 residues. DNA for the CDR3: TGTGCTAGTGGTCTGGGACAGGGCGGTCAGCCCCAGCATTTT. Translating it yields CASGLGQGGQPQHF.

CDR3 residues: CASSLGGTGGQPQHF. The CDR3 DNA follows: TGTGCCAGCAGCTTAGGAGGGACAGGGGGCCAACCCCAGCATTTT. This chain uses TRBV7-2 with TRBJ1-5; 12 bases map to TRBD1. CDR1 is SGHTA, CDR2 FQGNSA, per germline. The J segment lost 10 bases and the V segment lost 1 base, leaving 5 bases of the junction unmatched. The CDR3 consists of 15 residues.

This chain links TRBV27 with TRBJ2-5, with a tentative D call TRBD1 (6 bases). Trimming removed 4 bases from V and 5 bases from J, with 14 bases in between. The CDR3 runs 14 residues. Germline CDR1 MNHEY, CDR2 SMNVEV (reference sequence). CDR3 region: CASSSPGQRETQYF. CDR3 bases: TGTGCCAGCAGTTCGCCGGGACAACGGGAGACCCAGTACTTC.

The count of this clone is one. This chain uses TRBV7-2 with TRBJ2-1, with TRBD2 identical over 10 bases. This CDR3 contains 16 residues. Germline CDR1 is SGHTA and CDR2 is FQGNSA. Trimming removed 5 bases from V and 4 bases from J; junction bases left unmatched: 8. CDR3 bases: TGTGCCAGCAGCCTTGCCGGGACTAGCGCGTACAATGAGCAGTTCTTC. It is translated as CASSLAGTSAYNEQFF.

The CDR3 region is CASSLATGKGTEAFF. In DNA, the CDR3 is TGTGCCAGCAGCTTAGCTACAGGTAAAGGGACTGAAGCTTTCTTT. V is TRBV11-2 and J is TRBJ1-1, with D possibly TRBD1 on 5 matching bases. The length of the CDR3 is 15 residues. V lost 1 base and J 5 bases, leaving 14 bases between the germline ends. Germline V gene lookup returns CDR1 SGHAT and CDR2 FQNNGV.

The chain is built from TRBV2 and TRBJ2-3; TRBD2 agrees at 10 bases. CDR1 and CDR2 from the germline V gene are SNHLY and FYNNEI. This CDR3 spans 15 amino acids. With 6 bases clipped from V and 4 bases from J, the junction kept 7 bases outside the gene matches. Written as DNA, the CDR3 is TGTGCCAGCAGCCCGGGACTAGCGAGACCAGATACGCAGTATTTT. This gives the protein CASSPGLARPDTQYF.

The V call is TRBV29-1, the J call TRBJ1-2; D is unresolved. The V end lost 6 bases, the J end lost 2 bases, and 13 bases lay between the germline ends. From germline, CDR1 is SQVTM and CDR2 ANQGSEA. CDR3 length: 13 residues. CDR3 sequence (DNA): TGCAGCGTCCCCTCGGCAGGAAACTATGGCTACACCTTC. Amino acids: CSVPSAGNYGYTF.

A single count supports this clone. J is TRBJ2-7 and V is TRBV10-3; 14 bases are shared with TRBD2. Germline trimming cut 0 bases from V and 0 bases from J; bases unmatched to any gene: 4. The CDR3 loop spans 18 amino acids. The germline V gene encodes CDR1 ENHRY and CDR2 SYGVKD. Written as DNA, the CDR3 is TGTGCCATCAGTGAGTCGGCGACTAGCGGGAGGGTCTCCTACGAGCAGTACGTC. Its translation: CAISESATSGRVSYEQYV.

This clone showed up just once. The rearrangement links TRBV19 to TRBJ1-4, with no clear D. Germline assignment: CDR1 LNHDA and CDR2 SQIVND (reference sequence). The V and J ends lost 6 bases and 0 bases respectively, with 11 bases between them. The CDR3 runs 15 residues. The CDR3 DNA is TGTGCCAGTAGGAACAGAGATGCAACTAATGAAAAACTGTTTTTT. This translates into CASRNRDATNEKLFF.